This T cell receptor beta chain was obtained from a study of T cells after yellow fever vaccination (dated by TCRdb to between 2018 and 2020). Looking at the study overall: Libraries from fractions with low cell numbers were prepared with the SMART-Seq v4 Ultra Low Input RNA kit. Bulk TCR alpha and beta repertoires were sequenced longitudinally to track T-cell clones before and after primary and booster YFV17D yellow fever vaccination. The cohort comprised two healthy male donors, one aged 18 to 29 and one aged 30 to 40 years. Blood was collected at multiple timepoints before and after primary and secondary immunization, and bulk PBMC replicates and cell subsets were isolated.

The sample's treatment or condition label, decoded: live attenuated yellow fever vaccine strain. PBMCs were isolated from peripheral blood using a standard Ficoll-Paque protocol. CD4 and CD8 T-cell fractions were isolated with Dynabeads CD4 and CD8 positive selection kits. RNA was extracted with TriZol from bulk PBMCs, CD4 and CD8 fractions, and dextramer-positive and dextramer-negative fractions. This clonotype was detected ten times or more. This receptor's antigen is unknown. Base qualities are missing; no much larger clone stands one base away. Sequencing instrument: Illumina NovaSeq 6000. TCR cDNA was synthesized by 5'RACE template switching, through which a universal primer site and unique molecular identifiers were introduced. Priming of cDNA synthesis was performed from both the TCR alpha and TCR beta constant segments. Two PCR steps were used to amplify libraries, with sample barcodes and sequencing adapters being added in the second step. Sequencing of libraries was performed on Illumina HiSeq 2500 (2x100 bp) or NovaSeq (2x150 bp). The published analysis was carried out like this. Reads were demultiplexed and collapsed into UMI consensus sequences with MIGEC, and V(D)J alignment was performed with MiXCR. Vaccine-responding clonotypes were identified with edgeR using replicate PBMC samples, with FDR below 0.01 and a log2 fold change above 5 up to day 15 being required. Each bulk clonotype received a CD4 or CD8 identity based on whether the sequenced CD4 or CD8 repertoire contained that clonotype at higher abundance. Through fastp at Q25 and MiXCR, TCRdb rebuilt clones from the public reads, retaining in-frame beta chains. Each CDR3 protein gets just one entry, which takes the most common genes and DNA from the rows behind it. The V and J calls and clone size come from TCRdb's table, not from the authors' own analysis. In this sample the table shows more than 300,000 distinct CDR3 sequences, around 11% of which occur a single time. About 3% of the sample is taken by the ten largest.

V and J are truncated by 1 base and 6 bases respectively, leaving an intervening sequence of 13 bases. From the germline V gene, CDR1 is MDHEN and CDR2 is SYDVKM. The CDR3, from cysteine to valine, totals 14 residues. Only the CDR3 region is kept as DNA, spanning 42 bases read in frame from base 1. What the study reported, not specific to this receptor: FACS-sorted repertoires could contain abundant contaminating clonotypes from the bulk population, so computational filtering was required. A small share of clonotypes was detected in both CD4 and CD8 compartments, with the overlap likely arising from convergent recombination. After the booster, most clones that had expanded after primary vaccination were detected again (around 95% of CD4 and more than 80% of CD8), suggesting broad maintenance of memory. The secondary T-cell response was weaker than the primary response but faster, peaking on day 5 instead of day 15. Only a couple of donors were included in the study, so the extent to which the findings can be generalized is limited.

The receptor was derived from a man aged 18 to 29 who received the YFV17D yellow fever vaccine. The sequence is built from TRBV28 and TRBJ2-7; the D gene is unclear. The sample consisted of CD4+ T cells sorted from PBMCs, taken 45 days after the yellow fever booster vaccination. The nucleotides are TGTGCCAGCAGTTTATATGTACACTCGCGCGAGCAGTACGTC. Its translation is CASSLYVHSREQYV.